A single T cell receptor (beta chain) is shown here with its context. CDR1 is DFQATT, CDR2 SNEGSKA, per germline (reference sequence). V lost 1 base and J 9 bases, leaving 9 bases between the germline ends. CDR3 length: 11 amino acids. As handled by the study authors: For nucleated cells, counts were estimated from reference gene primer amplification. Measured with immunoSEQ multiplex PCR; TCRdb has only the in-frame clones, and not every one. The V and J calls and clone size were taken over from that table, and D and trimming were inferred from the DNA. The sample includes 200,000 or so clones, about nine tenths of them seen just once. This entry is derived from a study of blood T cell repertoires in COVID-19. About the research overall: COVID-19 samples, acute and convalescent, were from the United States, Italy and Spain. The cDNA or gDNA used as material had been derived from T cells, B-cell-depleted T cells, or PBMCs.

The source material was peripheral blood. This receptor was obtained from a man aged 65 to 79 with active or convalescent COVID-19. The chain has TRBV20-1 and TRBJ1-2, with D possibly being TRBD1 (6 bases). The CDR3, as DNA: TGCAGTGCTAGAGTGGGGGCGAGCTACACCTTC. Translating it yields CSARVGASYTF.